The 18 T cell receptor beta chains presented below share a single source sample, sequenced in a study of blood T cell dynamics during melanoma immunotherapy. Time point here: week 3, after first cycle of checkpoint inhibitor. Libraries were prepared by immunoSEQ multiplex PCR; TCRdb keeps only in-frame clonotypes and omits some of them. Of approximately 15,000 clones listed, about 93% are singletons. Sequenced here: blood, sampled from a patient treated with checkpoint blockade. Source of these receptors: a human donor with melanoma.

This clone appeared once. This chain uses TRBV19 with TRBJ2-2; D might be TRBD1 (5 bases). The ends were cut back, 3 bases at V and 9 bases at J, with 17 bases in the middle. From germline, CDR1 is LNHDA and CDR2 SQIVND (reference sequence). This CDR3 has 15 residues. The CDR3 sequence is CASSMVTAEARELFF. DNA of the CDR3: TGTGCCAGTAGTATGGTGACAGCCGAAGCCCGGGAGCTGTTTTTT.

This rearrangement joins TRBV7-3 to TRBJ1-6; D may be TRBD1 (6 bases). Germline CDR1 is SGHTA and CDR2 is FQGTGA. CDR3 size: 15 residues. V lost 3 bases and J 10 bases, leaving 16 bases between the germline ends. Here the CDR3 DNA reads TGTGCCAGCAGCTTGAGGGACACCTGGGGGTCACCCCTCCACTTT. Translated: CASSLRDTWGSPLHF.

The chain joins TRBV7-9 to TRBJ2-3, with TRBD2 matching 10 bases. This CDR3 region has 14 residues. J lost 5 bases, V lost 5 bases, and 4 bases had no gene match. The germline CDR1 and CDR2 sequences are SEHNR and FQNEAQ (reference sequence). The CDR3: CASSLLAGVDTQYF. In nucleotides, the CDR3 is TGTGCCAGCAGCCTTCTAGCGGGAGTAGATACGCAGTATTTT.

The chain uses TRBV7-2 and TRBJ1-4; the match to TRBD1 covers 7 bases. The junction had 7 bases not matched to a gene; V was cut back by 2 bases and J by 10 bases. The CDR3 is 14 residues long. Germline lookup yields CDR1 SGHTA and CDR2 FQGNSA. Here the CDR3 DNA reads TGTGCCAGCAGCTTAATCGAGGGGGCAGGAAAACTGTTTTTT. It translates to CASSLIEGAGKLFF.

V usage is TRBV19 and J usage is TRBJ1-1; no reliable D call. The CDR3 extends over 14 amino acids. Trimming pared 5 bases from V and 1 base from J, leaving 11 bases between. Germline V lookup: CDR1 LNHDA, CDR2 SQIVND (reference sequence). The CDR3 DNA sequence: TGTGCCAGTAGTTCCACCCGGGGGAACACTGAAGCTTTCTTT. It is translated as CASSSTRGNTEAFF.

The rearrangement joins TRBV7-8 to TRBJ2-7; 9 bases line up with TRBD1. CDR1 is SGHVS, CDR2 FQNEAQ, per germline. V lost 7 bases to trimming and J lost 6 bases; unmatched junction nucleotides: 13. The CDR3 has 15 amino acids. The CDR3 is CASIGQGRPSGEQYF. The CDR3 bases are TGTGCCAGCATCGGACAGGGGCGACCATCGGGCGAGCAGTACTTC.

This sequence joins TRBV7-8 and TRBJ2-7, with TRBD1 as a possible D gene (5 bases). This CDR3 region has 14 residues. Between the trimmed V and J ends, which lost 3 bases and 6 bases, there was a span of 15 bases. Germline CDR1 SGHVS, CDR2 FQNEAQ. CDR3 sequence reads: CASSFGLRALEQYF. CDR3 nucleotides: TGTGCCAGCAGCTTTGGTCTCAGGGCCCTCGAGCAGTACTTC.

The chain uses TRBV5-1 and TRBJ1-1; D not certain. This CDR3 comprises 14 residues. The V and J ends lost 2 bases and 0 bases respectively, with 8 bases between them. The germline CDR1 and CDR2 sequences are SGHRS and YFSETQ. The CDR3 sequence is CASSFEGVNTEAFF. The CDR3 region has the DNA TGCGCCAGCAGCTTTGAGGGCGTGAACACTGAAGCTTTCTTT.

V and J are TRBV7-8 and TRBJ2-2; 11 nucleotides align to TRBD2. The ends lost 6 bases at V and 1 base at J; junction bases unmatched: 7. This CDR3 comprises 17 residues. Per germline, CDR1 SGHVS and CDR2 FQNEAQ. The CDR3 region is CASRPGLAGLNTGELFF. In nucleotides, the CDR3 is TGTGCCAGCAGACCCGGACTAGCGGGTTTGAACACCGGGGAGCTGTTTTTT.

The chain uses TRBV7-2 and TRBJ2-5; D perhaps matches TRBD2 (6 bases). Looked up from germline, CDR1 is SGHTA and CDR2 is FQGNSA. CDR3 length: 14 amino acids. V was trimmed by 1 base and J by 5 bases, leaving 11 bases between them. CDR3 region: CASSLVVREETQYF. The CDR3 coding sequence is TGTGCCAGCAGCTTAGTAGTCCGGGAGGAGACCCAGTACTTC. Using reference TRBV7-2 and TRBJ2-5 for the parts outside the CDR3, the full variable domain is GAGVSQSPSNKVTEKGKDVELRCDPISGHTALYWYRQSLGQGLEFLIYFQGNSAPDKSGLPSDRFSAERTGGSVSTLTIQRTQQEDSAVYLCASSLVVREETQYFGPGTRLLVL.

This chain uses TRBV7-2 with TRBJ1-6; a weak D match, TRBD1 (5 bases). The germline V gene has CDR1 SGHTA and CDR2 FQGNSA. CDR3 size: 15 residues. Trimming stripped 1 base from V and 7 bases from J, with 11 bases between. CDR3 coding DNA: TGTGCCAGCAGCTTAGGGGCAGGGTGGAATTCACCCCTCCACTTT. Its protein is CASSLGAGWNSPLHF.

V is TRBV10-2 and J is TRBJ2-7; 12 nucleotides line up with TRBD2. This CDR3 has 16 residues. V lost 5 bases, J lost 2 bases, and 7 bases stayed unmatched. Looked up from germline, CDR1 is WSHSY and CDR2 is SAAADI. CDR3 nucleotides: TGCGCCAGCAGTACTAGCGGGGGGACAGTTGCCTACGAGCAGTACTTC. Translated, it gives CASSTSGGTVAYEQYF.

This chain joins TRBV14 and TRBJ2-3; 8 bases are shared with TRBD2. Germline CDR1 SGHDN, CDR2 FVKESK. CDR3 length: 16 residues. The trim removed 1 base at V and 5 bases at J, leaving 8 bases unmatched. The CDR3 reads CASSQGSGIRLDTQYF. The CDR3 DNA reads TGTGCCAGCAGCCAAGGTAGCGGGATAAGGTTAGATACGCAGTATTTT.

The chain's CDR3 is CASSLPTSAEDSPLHF. CDR3 DNA sequence: TGTGCCAGCAGTCTACCAACGTCGGCAGAAGATTCACCCCTCCACTTT. The V call is TRBV6-6, the J call TRBJ1-6; D gene ambiguous. The CDR3 is made up of 16 amino acids. The ends were cut back, 5 bases at V and 8 bases at J, with 19 bases in the middle. Germline values: CDR1 MNHNY, CDR2 SVGAGI (reference sequence).

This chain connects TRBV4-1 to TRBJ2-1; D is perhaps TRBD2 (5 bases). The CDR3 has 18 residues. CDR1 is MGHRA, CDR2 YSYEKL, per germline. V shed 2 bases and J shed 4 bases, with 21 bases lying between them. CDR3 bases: TGCGCCAGCAGCCAATTGATGGCGGGCCCACACCTTTACAATGAGCAGTTCTTC. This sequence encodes CASSQLMAGPHLYNEQFF.

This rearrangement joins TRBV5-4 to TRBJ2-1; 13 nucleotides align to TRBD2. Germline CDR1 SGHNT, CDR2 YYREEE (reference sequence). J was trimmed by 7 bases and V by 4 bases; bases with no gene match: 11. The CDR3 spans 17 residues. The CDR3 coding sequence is TGTGCCAGCAGCCCGCGGGTACTAGCGGGAGGGAGTAATGAGCAGTTCTTC. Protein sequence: CASSPRVLAGGSNEQFF.

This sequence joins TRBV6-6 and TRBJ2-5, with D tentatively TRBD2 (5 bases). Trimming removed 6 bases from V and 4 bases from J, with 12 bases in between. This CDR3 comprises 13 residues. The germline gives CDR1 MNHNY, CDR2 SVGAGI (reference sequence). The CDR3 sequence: CASRPGLIETQYF. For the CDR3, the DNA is TGTGCCAGCAGACCGGGGTTGATAGAGACCCAGTACTTC.

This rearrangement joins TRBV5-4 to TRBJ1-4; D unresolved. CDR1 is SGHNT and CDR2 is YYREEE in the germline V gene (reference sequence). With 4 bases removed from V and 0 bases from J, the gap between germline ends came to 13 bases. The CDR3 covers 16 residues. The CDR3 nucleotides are TGTGCCAGCAGCGGTGCTGTGGGAGCAACTAATGAAAAACTGTTTTTT. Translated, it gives CASSGAVGATNEKLFF.